This T cell receptor (beta chain) was observed in a study of shared clonotypes between healthy human individuals. This CDR3 is 13 amino acids long. V lost 7 bases to trimming and J lost 4 bases, with 14 bases between them. Germline loops: CDR1 MNHNY, CDR2 SVGAGI (reference sequence). Only in-frame clones appear in the TCRdb table, and some are missing; sequencing was by immunoSEQ multiplex PCR. The data show about 2.4 million clones, 80% to 95% seen once. The sample comprised naive CD4+ T cells from PBMCs. Noted subset: CD45RA+ positively selected. The chain uses TRBV6-6 and TRBJ2-7; D possibly corresponds to TRBD1 (5 bases). This receptor was obtained from a man younger than 35 in good health. Some clones in this sample may be carry-over from other donors' samples. CDR3 DNA sequence: TGTGCCAGCACCCCCTCAGGGTCTTACGAGCAGTACTTC. This gives the protein CASTPSGSYEQYF.